This T cell receptor (beta chain) stems from a study of blood T cell dynamics during melanoma immunotherapy. Study-level background: Patients with metastatic melanoma got pembrolizumab or nivolumab-ipilimumab as first-line care.

Sample time point: pre-treatment baseline. Each bulk PBMC sample had 300 to 400 ng DNA loaded. The data were produced by immunoSEQ multiplex PCR, yet TCRdb's version contains in-frame clones alone and is incomplete. The sample lists 9,900 or so clones, 89% occurring once. The specimen was blood, collected from a patient treated with checkpoint blockade. This clonotype was sampled from a human donor with melanoma.

Here the CDR3 DNA reads TGTGCCAGCAGCCCGGACCCCGATCAGCCCCAGCATTTT. Its translation: CASSPDPDQPQHF. The chain couples TRBV7-9 to TRBJ1-5; D gene unclear. CDR1 and CDR2 from the germline V gene are SEHNR and FQNEAQ (reference sequence). The V gene lost 5 bases and the J gene lost 5 bases, with 10 bases spanning the gap. The CDR3 extends over 13 amino acids. Drawing the rest from reference TRBV7-9 and TRBJ1-5, the complete variable domain is DTGVSQNPRHKITKRGQNVTFRCDPISEHNRLYWYRQTLGQGPEFLTYFQNEAQLEKSRLLSDRFSAERPKGSFSTLEIQRTEQGDSAMYLCASSPDPDQPQHFGDGTRLSIL.